The clone carrying this T cell receptor (beta chain) was counted many times. Time point noted: patch test 3, about 24 weeks after DPC sensitization. As for treatment: therapeutic diphenylcyclopropenone sensitization with weekly scalp DPC. It was from unfractionated whole blood that total RNA was extracted. This sample is part of a study of human T cells and chemical hapten exposure. Each CDR3 protein is one row after TCRdb ran MiXCR on the RACE reads. This table has around 40,000 distinct CDR3 sequences, about 12% appearing once. This CDR3 contains 14 residues. Germline V gene lookup returns CDR1 MNHNS and CDR2 SASEGT. V shed 8 bases and J shed 8 bases, with 21 bases lying between them.

Sequencing was performed on whole blood, taken in connection with sensitization to the hapten diphenylcyclopropenone (DPC). The clonotype was recovered from a woman aged 40 to 50 with alopecia areata. Some clones in this sample may be carry-over from other donors' samples. This rearrangement joins TRBV6-1 to TRBJ1-2, with D possibly TRBD1 on 5 matching bases. The CDR3 spells CASHSPGGTTGYTF. CDR3 nucleotides: TGTGCCAGCCACAGCCCGGGAGGGACTACGGGCTACACCTTC.